This T cell receptor beta chain stems from a study of T cell responses to AZD1222 COVID-19 vaccine. Notes on the study in general: Baseline serology detected seropositivity in only a handful of AZD1222 recipients. An increase in Spike-specific TCR breadth and depth was observed after two AZD1222 doses. Clonal diversity was possibly underestimated, and white British individuals and females predominated among donors.

Concerning this clone itself: What it recognizes is unknown.

V shed 2 bases and J shed 3 bases, with 5 bases lying between them. The CDR3 extends over 13 amino acids. Sequenced by immunoSEQ multiplex PCR; TCRdb stores in-frame clones only, minus some. The table has 80,000 to 100,000 clones, approximately 88% seen once. The origin of this receptor is an adult who received the AZD1222 COVID-19 vaccine. This chain uses TRBV12-3 or TRBV12-4 with TRBJ2-1; no firm D call. Sequencing used peripheral blood, obtained 28 days after the second AZD1222 dose. The CDR3: CASSLRLYNEQFF. CDR3 DNA sequence: TGTGCCAGCAGTTTACGTCTCTACAATGAGCAGTTCTTC.